This T cell receptor (beta chain) stems from a study of cytomegalovirus exposure and HLA in healthy donors. The primer mix had 60 Vbeta and 13 Jbeta primers. TCRdb's table, derived via immunoSEQ multiplex PCR, lists solely in-frame clones and lacks some. The sample holds under 140,000 clones, roughly four fifths seen once. Germline V CDR1 and CDR2: DFQATT, SNEGSKA (reference sequence). Trimming removed 4 bases from V and 8 bases from J; junction bases left unmatched: 3. The CDR3 has 11 amino acids. V usage is TRBV20-1 and J usage is TRBJ1-2; 8 positions agree with TRBD1. Sequenced sample: PBMCs. The TCR originated in a woman in her thirties in good health and CMV-seronegative. The CDR3 DNA sequence: TGCAGTGCTACGACAGGGGCCGGCTACACCTTC. Amino acids: CSATTGAGYTF.